This T cell receptor beta chain was retrieved from a study of CD8+ T cells in alopecia areata. cDNA serving as the sequencing template came from extracted, reverse transcribed RNA. The data were produced by immunoSEQ multiplex PCR, yet TCRdb's version contains in-frame clones alone and is incomplete. The sample lists under 250,000 clones, approximately 53% occurring once. This TCR was recovered from a human donor in good health. The sequenced sample was CD8+ T cells sorted from blood.

The CDR3 DNA reads as TGCGCCAGTCTGATAGGACAGGGAAACACTGAAGCTTTCTTT. Translated, it gives CASLIGQGNTEAFF. The chain employs TRBV5-1 and TRBJ1-1, with 8 nucleotides matching TRBD1. This CDR3 is 14 amino acids long. After removal of 8 bases from V and 2 bases from J, the junction contained 8 bases not matched to a gene. Germline CDR1 and CDR2: SGHRS and YFSETQ.